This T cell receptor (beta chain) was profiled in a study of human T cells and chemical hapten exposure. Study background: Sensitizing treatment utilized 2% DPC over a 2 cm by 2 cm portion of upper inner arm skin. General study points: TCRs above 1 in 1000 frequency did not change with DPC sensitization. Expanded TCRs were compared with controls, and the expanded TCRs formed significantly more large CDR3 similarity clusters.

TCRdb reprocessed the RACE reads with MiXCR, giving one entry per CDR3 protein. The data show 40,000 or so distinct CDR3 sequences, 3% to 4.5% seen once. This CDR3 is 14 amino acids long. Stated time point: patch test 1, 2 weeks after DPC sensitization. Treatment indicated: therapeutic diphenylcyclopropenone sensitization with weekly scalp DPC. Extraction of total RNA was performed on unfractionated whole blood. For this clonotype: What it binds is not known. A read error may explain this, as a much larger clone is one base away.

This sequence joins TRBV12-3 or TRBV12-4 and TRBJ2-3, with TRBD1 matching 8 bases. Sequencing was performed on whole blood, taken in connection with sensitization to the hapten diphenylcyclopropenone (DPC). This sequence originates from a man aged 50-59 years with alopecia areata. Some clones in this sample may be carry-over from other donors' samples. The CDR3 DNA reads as TGTGCCAGCAGATCCGACAGGGGAGCAGATAAGCAGTATTTT. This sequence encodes CASRSDRGADKQYF.